These 9 T cell receptor beta chains were sequenced from one sample in a study of shared clonotypes between healthy human individuals. Clones were read by immunoSEQ multiplex PCR, and TCRdb kept only the in-frame ones, dropping some. Of 98,000 or so clones listed, around 68% were seen once; the top ten hold roughly a quarter. Sequencing input: memory CD8+ T cells sorted from blood. Subset: CD45RO+ cells pooled with CCR7-negative TemRA cells. The receptors come from a woman aged 25 to 39 in good health.

There are a few counts of this clone. The chain uses TRBV6-1 and TRBJ1-5; D possibly corresponds to TRBD1 (6 bases). CDR1 and CDR2 (germline): MNHNS, SASEGT. The V gene lost 3 bases and the J gene lost 0 bases, with 9 bases spanning the gap. The CDR3 is made up of 15 amino acids. The CDR3: CASSEGHHSNQPQHF. As DNA, the CDR3 is TGTGCCAGCAGTGAGGGACACCATAGCAATCAGCCCCAGCATTTT.

Only one count was recorded for this clone. V gene TRBV6-1 combines with J gene TRBJ2-3; D is ambiguous. The CDR3 is 14 amino acids. V lost 6 bases, J lost 2 bases, and 12 bases lay in between. Germline V lookup: CDR1 MNHNS, CDR2 SASEGT. CDR3 residues: CASSIKKNTDTQYF. In nucleotides, the CDR3 is TGTGCCAGCAGCATAAAAAAAAACACAGATACGCAGTATTTT.

J is TRBJ1-4 and V is TRBV19, with D possibly matching TRBD1 (5 bases). The CDR3 has 14 residues. Germline-derived CDR1 and CDR2 are LNHDA and SQIVND (reference sequence). Trimming took 6 bases from V and 6 from J, leaving 14 bases between them. CDR3 DNA: TGTGCCAGTAGCGTCATGGCAGGGCATGAAAAACTGTTTTTT. Translated, it gives CASSVMAGHEKLFF.

The chain uses TRBV7-8 and TRBJ1-1; D perhaps matches TRBD1 (6 bases). Per germline, CDR1 SGHVS and CDR2 FQNEAQ. V gave up 3 bases and J gave up 1 base, with 18 bases separating them. The CDR3 consists of 17 residues. CDR3 coding DNA: TGTGCCAGCAGCTTCAGACTTTGGGGGGCCGCGAACACTGAAGCTTTCTTT. Translation: CASSFRLWGAANTEAFF.

The rearrangement joins TRBV12-2 to TRBJ2-7; the D call of TRBD1 is as the table states it, not checked on the DNA. TRBV12-2 is a pseudogene segment. The length of the CDR3 is 13 residues. CDR3 region: CAGRGSRSYEQYF. Here the CDR3 DNA reads TGTGCAGGTAGGGGGAGCCGATCCTACGAGCAGTACTTC.

The chain links TRBV19 to TRBJ1-1; D remains ambiguous. This CDR3 is built from 17 residues. Germline V lookup: CDR1 LNHDA, CDR2 SQIVND (reference sequence). Trimming stripped 4 bases from V and 2 bases from J, with 20 bases between. The CDR3 loop is CASSTPAMGSSNTEAFF. The DNA of the CDR3 is TGTGCCAGTAGTACCCCAGCGATGGGCAGCAGCAACACTGAAGCTTTCTTT.

Only a few counts were recorded for this clone. A much larger clone differs by one base, so this may be a read error. The V call is TRBV2, the J call TRBJ2-7; TRBD1 agrees at 9 bases. V lost 5 bases, J lost 2 bases, and 4 bases stayed unmatched. CDR1 and CDR2 from the germline V gene are SNHLY and FYNNEI. This CDR3 has 14 residues. CDR3 sequence: CASSTGTGTYEQYF. Here the CDR3 DNA reads TGTGCCAGCAGTACCGGGACAGGGACCTACGAGCAGTACTTC.

This clone appeared a few times. The chain employs TRBV11-2 and TRBJ2-2; D is ambiguous. V was trimmed by 3 bases and J by 1 base, leaving 6 bases between them. The CDR3 sequence is 14 residues long. Germline V gene lookup returns CDR1 SGHAT and CDR2 FQNNGV. CDR3 nucleotides: TGTGCCAGCAGCTTTGGTCGGAACACCGGGGAGCTGTTTTTT. Translating it yields CASSFGRNTGELFF.

V usage is TRBV6-1 and J usage is TRBJ1-5, with a tentative D call TRBD1 (6 bases). The V end was cut by 3 bases, the J end by 5 bases, with 11 bases between. The CDR3 extends over 14 amino acids. Germline CDR1 is MNHNS and CDR2 is SASEGT. The CDR3 sequence: CASSDRGGDQPQHF. In DNA form, the CDR3 reads TGTGCCAGCAGTGACCGAGGGGGAGATCAGCCCCAGCATTTT.